The 15 T cell receptor beta chains in this list originate from one sample, sequenced in a study of blood T cell repertoires in COVID-19. The table came from immunoSEQ multiplex PCR; TCRdb's copy has only in-frame clones and leaves some out. The sample holds tens of thousands of clones, over 75% seen once. Sequencing was performed on peripheral blood. The source is a human donor in a cohort sampled during active COVID-19.

In this sample, this clone turned up a few times. The V call is TRBV18, the J call TRBJ1-5, with unresolved D. Germline V gene sequence: CDR1 KGHSH, CDR2 LQKENI. The V end lost 3 bases, the J end lost 2 bases, and 8 bases lay between the germline ends. CDR3 length: 14 residues. The CDR3 DNA is TGTGCCAGCTCACCGAGGAGGGGCAATCAGCCCCAGCATTTT. Amino acid sequence: CASSPRRGNQPQHF. Full variable domain (remainder filled in from reference TRBV18 and TRBJ1-5): NAGVMQNPRHLVRRRGQEARLRCSPMKGHSHVYWYRQLPEEGLKFMVYLQKENIIDESGMPKERFSAEFPKEGPSILRIQQVVRGDSAAYFCASSPRRGNQPQHFGDGTRLSIL.

The chain is built from TRBV7-3 and TRBJ2-3, with 7 bases aligning to TRBD1. The V gene end was trimmed by 8 bases and the J gene end by 5 bases; junction bases not matched to a gene: 10. Germline V gives CDR1 SGHTA, CDR2 FQGTGA. The CDR3 totals 14 residues. The CDR3 bases are TGTGCCAGCCGGGGTGGAAGGGGGCAAGATACGCAGTATTTT. Its protein is CASRGGRGQDTQYF. Full variable domain (outside the CDR3, taken from reference TRBV7-3 and TRBJ2-3): GAGVSQTPSNKVTEKGKYVELRCDPISGHTALYWYRQSLGQGPEFLIYFQGTGAADDSGLPNDRFFAVRPEGSVSTLKIQRTERGDSAVYLCASRGGRGQDTQYFGPGTRLTVL.

The chain links TRBV27 to TRBJ2-3; 9 bases are a match to TRBD1. CDR3 size: 15 residues. The junction had 3 bases not matched to a gene; V was cut back by 3 bases and J by 2 bases. The germline CDR1 and CDR2 sequences are MNHEY and SMNVEV (reference sequence). For the CDR3, the DNA is TGTGCCAGCAGTTTTAGGGACAGGGTCACAGATACGCAGTATTTT. It encodes CASSFRDRVTDTQYF.

This clone was seen ten or more times. The rearrangement links TRBV7-2 to TRBJ1-6, with D uncertain. CDR3 length equals 15 residues. V lost 1 base, J lost 10 bases, and 14 bases lay in between. Per germline, CDR1 SGHTA and CDR2 FQGNSA. This chain's CDR3 is CASSLERVPNSPLHF. The CDR3 DNA reads TGTGCCAGCAGCTTAGAACGCGTCCCCAACTCACCCCTCCACTTT.

This clone was counted at least ten times. This rearrangement joins TRBV27 to TRBJ2-7; the D gene is possibly TRBD1 (5 bases). Trimming took off 5 bases at V and 6 bases at J, with 17 bases between the two ends. CDR1 and CDR2 from the germline V gene are MNHEY and SMNVEV (reference sequence). This CDR3 has 14 amino acids. CDR3 DNA: TGTGCCAGCAGTCTTTGGGGCGCCCCTGGCGAGCAGTACTTC. This codes for CASSLWGAPGEQYF.

This chain uses TRBV5-1 with TRBJ1-1; TRBD1 matches at 7 bases. The germline gives CDR1 SGHRS, CDR2 YFSETQ. J gave up 1 base and V 1 base, and 4 bases lay outside the gene matches. The CDR3 is 15 amino acids. CDR3 nucleotides: TGCGCCAGCAGCTTGAAAGGGGGCGAGAACACTGAAGCTTTCTTT. The encoded protein is CASSLKGGENTEAFF.

V is TRBV19 and J is TRBJ1-6, with TRBD1 matching over 9 bases. CDR3 size: 15 residues. The J segment lost 7 bases and the V segment lost 7 bases, leaving 8 bases of the junction unmatched. Germline V gene data show CDR1 as LNHDA and CDR2 as SQIVND (reference sequence). CDR3: CASKPRTGENSPLHF. DNA for the CDR3: TGTGCCAGTAAACCCAGGACAGGGGAGAATTCACCCCTCCACTTT. The variable domain in full, completed from reference TRBV19 and TRBJ1-6, reads DGGITQSPKYLFRKEGQNVTLSCEQNLNHDAMYWYRQDPGQGLRLIYYSQIVNDFQKGDIAEGYSVSREKKESFPLTVTSAQKNPTAFYLCASKPRTGENSPLHFGNGTRLTVT.

The chain recombines TRBV29-1 with TRBJ2-7, with D possibly matching TRBD1 (5 bases). Trimming removed 3 bases from V and 2 bases from J, with 14 bases in between. Germline CDR1 reads SQVTM; CDR2 reads ANQGSEA. This CDR3 spans 14 amino acids. In DNA, the CDR3 is TGCAGCGTTGAGGGGCGGCAGGGAACCTACGAGCAGTACTTC. Residues: CSVEGRQGTYEQYF.

The V call is TRBV7-9, the J call TRBJ2-6; 7 nucleotides match TRBD1. CDR1 and CDR2 from the germline V gene are SEHNR and FQNEAQ (reference sequence). Unmatched junction bases numbered 3, after V lost 5 bases and J lost 2 bases. There are 15 residues in the CDR3. The CDR3 region is CASSQQGAGANVLTF. In DNA, the CDR3 is TGTGCCAGCAGCCAGCAGGGGGCTGGGGCCAACGTCCTGACTTTC.

The rearrangement uses TRBV18 and TRBJ1-5; perhaps TRBD1 as D (6 bases). The CDR3 runs to 13 residues. The V and J ends lost 5 bases and 4 bases respectively, with 9 bases between them. CDR1 and CDR2 from the germline V gene are KGHSH and LQKENI. The CDR3 sequence: CASSRQDNQPQHF. The CDR3 DNA sequence: TGTGCCAGCTCAAGACAGGATAATCAGCCCCAGCATTTT. The full variable domain, with the rest looked up from reference TRBV18 and TRBJ1-5, is NAGVMQNPRHLVRRRGQEARLRCSPMKGHSHVYWYRQLPEEGLKFMVYLQKENIIDESGMPKERFSAEFPKEGPSILRIQQVVRGDSAAYFCASSRQDNQPQHFGDGTRLSIL.

This clone was recorded once. In DNA, the CDR3 is TGTGCCAGCAGCTCACCCGGACTAGCGGGAGGGAATGAGCAGTTCTTC. This gives the protein CASSSPGLAGGNEQFF. V gene TRBV7-2 combines with J gene TRBJ2-1; 15 bases are a match to TRBD2. In germline, CDR1 is SGHTA, CDR2 FQGNSA. The length of the CDR3 is 16 residues. The trim removed 4 bases at V and 7 bases at J, leaving 5 bases unmatched.

This clone was seen a few times. The chain couples TRBV30 to TRBJ1-6, with TRBD1 matching 10 bases. The CDR3 runs 13 residues. Trimming at V came to 4 bases and at J to 11 bases, leaving 5 bases not matched to a gene. Germline V gene lookup returns CDR1 GTSNPN and CDR2 SVGIG (reference sequence). In DNA, the CDR3 is TGTGCCTGGACCGGGACAGGGGCTCCACCCCTCCACTTT. This sequence encodes CAWTGTGAPPLHF.

This clone was observed a handful of times. The CDR3 region is CASSTGRAGDEQFF. For the CDR3, the DNA is TGTGCCAGCAGCACGGGCCGGGCGGGCGATGAGCAGTTCTTC. V gene TRBV5-6 combines with J gene TRBJ2-1; maybe TRBD2 (5 bases). The CDR3 is 14 residues long. CDR1 SGHDT and CDR2 YYEEEE come from the germline V gene. Trimming shortened V by 4 bases and J by 8 bases, and 16 bases separated the two germline ends.

This clone was counted between two and nine times. The V gene is TRBV6-6, the J gene TRBJ1-1; D is unresolved. The length of the CDR3 is 14 residues. The V and J ends lost 8 bases and 1 base respectively, with 14 bases between them. Per the germline V gene, CDR1 is MNHNY and CDR2 is SVGAGI (reference sequence). CDR3 amino acids: CASGEGPSNTEAFF. In DNA, the CDR3 is TGTGCCAGCGGGGAGGGCCCTTCGAACACTGAAGCTTTCTTT.

The chain uses TRBV6-5 and TRBJ1-1; possible D gene TRBD1, 6 bases. The CDR3 covers 15 residues. With 7 bases removed from V and 4 bases from J, the gap between germline ends came to 19 bases. Germline CDR1 is MNHEY and CDR2 is SVGAGI. This CDR3 is CASIKPGTSATEAFF. CDR3 bases: TGTGCCAGCATCAAACCCGGGACATCCGCCACTGAAGCTTTCTTT.